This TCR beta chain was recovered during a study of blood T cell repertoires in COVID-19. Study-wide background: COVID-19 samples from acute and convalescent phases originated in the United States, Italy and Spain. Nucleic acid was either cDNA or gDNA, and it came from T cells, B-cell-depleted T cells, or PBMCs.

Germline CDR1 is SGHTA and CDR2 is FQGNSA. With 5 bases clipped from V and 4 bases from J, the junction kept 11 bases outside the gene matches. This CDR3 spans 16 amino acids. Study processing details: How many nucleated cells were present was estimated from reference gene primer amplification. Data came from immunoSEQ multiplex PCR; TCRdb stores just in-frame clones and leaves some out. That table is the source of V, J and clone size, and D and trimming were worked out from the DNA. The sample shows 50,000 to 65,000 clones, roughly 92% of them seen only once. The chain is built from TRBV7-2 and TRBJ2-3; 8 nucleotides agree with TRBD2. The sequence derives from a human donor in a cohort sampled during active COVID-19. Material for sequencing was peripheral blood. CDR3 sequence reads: CASSPQGRGGADTQYF. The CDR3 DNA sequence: TGTGCCAGCAGCCCCCAAGGCCGGGGGGGAGCAGATACGCAGTATTTT.